The clone carrying this T cell receptor beta chain occurred a few times. This specimen belongs to a study of cytomegalovirus exposure and HLA in healthy donors. Germline V gene data show CDR1 as SQVTM and CDR2 as ANQGSEA. J gave up 2 bases and V 8 bases, and 6 bases lay outside the gene matches. There are 12 residues in the CDR3. The data were produced by immunoSEQ multiplex PCR, yet TCRdb's version contains in-frame clones alone and is incomplete. The sample has about 180,000 clones; roughly 85% are singletons. The sequence was collected from a man younger than 35 in good health and CMV-seropositive. Sequencing was carried out using PBMCs. The chain combines TRBV29-1 with TRBJ2-7, with TRBD2 matching 7 bases. The CDR3 DNA reads TGCAGCTTCAGCGGGGCGACCTACGAGCAGTACTTC. The encoded protein is CSFSGATYEQYF.